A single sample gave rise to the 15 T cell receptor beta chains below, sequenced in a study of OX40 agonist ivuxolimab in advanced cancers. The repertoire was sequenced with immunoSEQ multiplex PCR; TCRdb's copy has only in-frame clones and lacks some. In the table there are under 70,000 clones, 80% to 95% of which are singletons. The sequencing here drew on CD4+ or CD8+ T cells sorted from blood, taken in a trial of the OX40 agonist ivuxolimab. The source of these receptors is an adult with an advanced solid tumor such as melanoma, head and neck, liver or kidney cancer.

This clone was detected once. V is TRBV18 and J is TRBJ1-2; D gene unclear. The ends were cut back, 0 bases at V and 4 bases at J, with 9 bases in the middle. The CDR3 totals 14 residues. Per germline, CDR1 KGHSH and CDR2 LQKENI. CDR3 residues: CASSPPVGFYGYTF. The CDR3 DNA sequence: TGTGCCAGCTCACCACCAGTCGGTTTCTATGGCTACACCTTC.

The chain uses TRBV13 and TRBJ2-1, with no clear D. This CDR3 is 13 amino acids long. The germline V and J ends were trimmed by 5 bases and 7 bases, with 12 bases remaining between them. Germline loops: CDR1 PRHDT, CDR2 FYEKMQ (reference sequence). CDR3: CASSLLLDNEQFF. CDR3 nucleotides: TGTGCCAGCAGCCTCCTGCTAGATAATGAGCAGTTCTTC.

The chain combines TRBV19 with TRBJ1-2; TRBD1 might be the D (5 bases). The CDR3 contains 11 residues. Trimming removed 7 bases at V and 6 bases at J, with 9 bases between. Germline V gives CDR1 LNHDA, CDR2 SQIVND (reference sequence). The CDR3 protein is CASTGGNGYTF. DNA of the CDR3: TGTGCCAGTACGGGGGGAAATGGCTACACCTTC.

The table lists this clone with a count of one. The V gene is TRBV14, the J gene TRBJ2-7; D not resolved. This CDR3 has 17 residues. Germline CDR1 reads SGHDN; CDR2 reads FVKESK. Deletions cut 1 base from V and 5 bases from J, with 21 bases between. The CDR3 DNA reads TGTGCCAGCAGCCAAGCGAGTCCTATAGAAATGACCCACGAGCAGTACTTC. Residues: CASSQASPIEMTHEQYF. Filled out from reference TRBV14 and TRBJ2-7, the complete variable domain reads EAGVTQFPSHSVIEKGQTVTLRCDPISGHDNLYWYRRVMGKEIKFLLHFVKESKQDESGMPNNRFLAERTGGTYSTLKVQPAELEDSGVYFCASSQASPIEMTHEQYFGPGTRLTVT.

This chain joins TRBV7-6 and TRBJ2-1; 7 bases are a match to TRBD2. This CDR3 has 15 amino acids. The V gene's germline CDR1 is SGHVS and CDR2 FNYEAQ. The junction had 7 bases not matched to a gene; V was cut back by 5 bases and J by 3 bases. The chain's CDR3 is CASSRGAGDYNEQFF. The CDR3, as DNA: TGTGCCAGCAGCCGAGGGGCGGGGGACTACAATGAGCAGTTCTTC.

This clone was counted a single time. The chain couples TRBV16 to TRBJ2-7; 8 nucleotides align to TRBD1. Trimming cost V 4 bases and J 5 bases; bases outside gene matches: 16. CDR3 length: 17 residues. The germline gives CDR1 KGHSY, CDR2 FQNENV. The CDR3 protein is CASSLNPQGQATDEQYF. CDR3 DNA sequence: TGTGCCAGCAGCCTAAATCCTCAGGGACAGGCAACGGACGAGCAGTACTTC.

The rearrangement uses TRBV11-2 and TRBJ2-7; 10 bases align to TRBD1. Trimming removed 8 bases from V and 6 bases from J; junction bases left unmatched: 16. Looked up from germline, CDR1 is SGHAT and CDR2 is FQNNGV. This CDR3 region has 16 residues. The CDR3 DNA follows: TGTGCCAGCTCCCTTTACGGGACAGGGGAATTCCCCGAGCAGTACTTC. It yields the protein CASSLYGTGEFPEQYF.

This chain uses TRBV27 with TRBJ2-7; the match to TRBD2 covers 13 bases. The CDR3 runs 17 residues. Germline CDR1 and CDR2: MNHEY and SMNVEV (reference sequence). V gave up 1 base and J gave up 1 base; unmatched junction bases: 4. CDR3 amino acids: CASSLLKGLAGSYEQYF. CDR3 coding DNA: TGTGCCAGCAGTTTATTAAAGGGACTAGCGGGGTCCTACGAGCAGTACTTC.

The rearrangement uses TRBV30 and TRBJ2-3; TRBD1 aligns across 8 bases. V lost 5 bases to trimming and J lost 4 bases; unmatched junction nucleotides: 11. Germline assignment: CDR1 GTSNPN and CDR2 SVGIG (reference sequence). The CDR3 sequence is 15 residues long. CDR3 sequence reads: CAWQGTGLPADTQYF. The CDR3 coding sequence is TGTGCCTGGCAAGGGACAGGCCTTCCGGCAGATACGCAGTATTTT.

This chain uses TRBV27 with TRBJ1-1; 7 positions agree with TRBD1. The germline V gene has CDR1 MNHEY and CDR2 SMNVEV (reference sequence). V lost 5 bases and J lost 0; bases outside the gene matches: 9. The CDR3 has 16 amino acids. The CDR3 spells CASSPSGGEMNTEAFF. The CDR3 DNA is TGTGCCAGCAGTCCCTCAGGGGGGGAAATGAACACTGAAGCTTTCTTT.

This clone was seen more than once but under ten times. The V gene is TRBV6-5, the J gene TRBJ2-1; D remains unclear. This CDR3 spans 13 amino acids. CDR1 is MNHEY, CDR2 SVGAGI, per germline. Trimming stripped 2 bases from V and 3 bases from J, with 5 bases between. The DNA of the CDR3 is TGTGCCAGCAGTTACGACAACTACAATGAGCAGTTCTTC. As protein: CASSYDNYNEQFF.

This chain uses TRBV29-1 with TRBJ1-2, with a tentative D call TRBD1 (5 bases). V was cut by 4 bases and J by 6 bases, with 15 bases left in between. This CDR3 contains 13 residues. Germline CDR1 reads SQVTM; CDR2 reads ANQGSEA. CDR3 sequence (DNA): TGCAGCGTTGGTTCCGCAGGGAAGGATGGCTACACCTTC. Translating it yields CSVGSAGKDGYTF.

CDR3 sequence (DNA): TGCGCCAGCAGCTTGGTTGGACAGGGAAGTTTGGACGAGCAGTACTTC. Protein sequence: CASSLVGQGSLDEQYF. This sequence joins TRBV5-1 and TRBJ2-7; 8 bases fit TRBD1. The junction had 10 bases not matched to a gene; V was cut back by 0 bases and J by 5 bases. Germline lookup yields CDR1 SGHRS and CDR2 YFSETQ. This CDR3 region has 16 residues.

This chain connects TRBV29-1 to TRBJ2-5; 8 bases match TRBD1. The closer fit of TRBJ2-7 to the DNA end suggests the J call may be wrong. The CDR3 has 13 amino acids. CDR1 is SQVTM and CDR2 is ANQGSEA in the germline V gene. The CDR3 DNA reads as TGCAGCGTCGCAGAAACAGGGGGGTACGAGCAGTACTTC. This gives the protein CSVAETGGYEQYF.

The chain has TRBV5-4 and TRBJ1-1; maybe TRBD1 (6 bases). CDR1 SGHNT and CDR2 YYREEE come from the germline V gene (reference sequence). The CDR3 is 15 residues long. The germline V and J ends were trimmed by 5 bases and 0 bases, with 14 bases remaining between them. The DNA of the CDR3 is TGTGCCAGCAGAGAACCGGGACAAATGAACACTGAAGCTTTCTTT. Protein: CASREPGQMNTEAFF. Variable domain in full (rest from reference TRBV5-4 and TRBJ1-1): ETGVTQSPTHLIKTRGQQVTLRCSSQSGHNTVSWYQQALGQGPQFIFQYYREEENGRGNFPPRFSGLQFPNYSSELNVNALELDDSALYLCASREPGQMNTEAFFGQGTRLTVV.